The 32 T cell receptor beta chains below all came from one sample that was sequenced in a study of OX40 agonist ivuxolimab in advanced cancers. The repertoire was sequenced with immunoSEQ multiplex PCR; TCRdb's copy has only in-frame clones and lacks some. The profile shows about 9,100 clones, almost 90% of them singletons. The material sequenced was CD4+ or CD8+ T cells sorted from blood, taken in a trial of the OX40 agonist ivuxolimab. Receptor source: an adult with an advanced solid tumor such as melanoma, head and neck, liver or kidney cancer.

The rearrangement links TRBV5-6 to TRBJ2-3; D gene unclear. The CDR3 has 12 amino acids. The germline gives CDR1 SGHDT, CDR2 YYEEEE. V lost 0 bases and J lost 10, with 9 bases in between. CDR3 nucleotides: TGTGCCAGCAGCTTGGCCTTCGGCTCGCAGTATTTT. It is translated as CASSLAFGSQYF. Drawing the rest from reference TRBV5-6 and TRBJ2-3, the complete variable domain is DAGVTQSPTHLIKTRGQQVTLRCSPKSGHDTVSWYQQALGQGPQFIFQYYEEEERQRGNFPDRFSGHQFPNYSSELNVNALLLGDSALYLCASSLAFGSQYFGPGTRLTVL.

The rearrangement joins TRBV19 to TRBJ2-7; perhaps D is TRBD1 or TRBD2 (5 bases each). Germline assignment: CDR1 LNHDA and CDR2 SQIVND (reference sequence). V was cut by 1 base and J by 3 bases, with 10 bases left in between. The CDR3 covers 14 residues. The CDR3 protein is CASSIGTGGYEQYF. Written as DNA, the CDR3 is TGTGCCAGTAGTATAGGTACAGGAGGCTACGAGCAGTACTTC. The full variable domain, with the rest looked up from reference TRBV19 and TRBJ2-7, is DGGITQSPKYLFRKEGQNVTLSCEQNLNHDAMYWYRQDPGQGLRLIYYSQIVNDFQKGDIAEGYSVSREKKESFPLTVTSAQKNPTAFYLCASSIGTGGYEQYFGPGTRLTVT.

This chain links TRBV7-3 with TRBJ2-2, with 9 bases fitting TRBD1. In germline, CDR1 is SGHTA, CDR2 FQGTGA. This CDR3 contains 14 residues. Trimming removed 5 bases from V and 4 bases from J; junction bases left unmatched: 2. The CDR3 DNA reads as TGTGCCAGCAGCAAGACAGGGGGCACCGGGGAGCTGTTTTTT. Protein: CASSKTGGTGELFF.

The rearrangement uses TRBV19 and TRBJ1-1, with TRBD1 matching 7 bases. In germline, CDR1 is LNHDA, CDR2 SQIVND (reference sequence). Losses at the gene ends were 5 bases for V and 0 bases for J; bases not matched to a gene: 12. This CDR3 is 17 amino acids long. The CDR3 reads CASSPNLRDRLNTEAFF. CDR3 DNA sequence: TGTGCCAGTAGTCCCAACCTCCGGGACAGATTGAACACTGAAGCTTTCTTT.

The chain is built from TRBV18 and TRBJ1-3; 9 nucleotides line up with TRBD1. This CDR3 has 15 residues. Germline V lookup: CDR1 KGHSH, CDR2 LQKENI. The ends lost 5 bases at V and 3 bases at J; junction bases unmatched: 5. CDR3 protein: CASSSGQGFGNTIYF. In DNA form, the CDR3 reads TGTGCCAGCTCATCGGGACAGGGCTTTGGAAACACCATATATTTT.

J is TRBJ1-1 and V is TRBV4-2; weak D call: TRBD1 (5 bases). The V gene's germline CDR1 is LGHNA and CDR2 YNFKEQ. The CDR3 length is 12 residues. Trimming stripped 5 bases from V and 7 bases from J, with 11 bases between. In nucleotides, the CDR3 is TGTGCCAGCAGCAAACTCAGGGATGAAGCTTTCTTT. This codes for CASSKLRDEAFF.

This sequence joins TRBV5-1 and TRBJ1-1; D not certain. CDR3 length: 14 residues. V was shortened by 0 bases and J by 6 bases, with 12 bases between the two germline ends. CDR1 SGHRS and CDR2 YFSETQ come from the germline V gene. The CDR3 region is CASSLGDPVAEAFF. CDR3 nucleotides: TGCGCCAGCAGCTTGGGCGATCCTGTGGCTGAAGCTTTCTTT.

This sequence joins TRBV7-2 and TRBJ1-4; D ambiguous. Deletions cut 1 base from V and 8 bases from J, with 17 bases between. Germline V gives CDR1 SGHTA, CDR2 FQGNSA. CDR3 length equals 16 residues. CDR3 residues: CASSLVGPLAGEKLFF. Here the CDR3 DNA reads TGTGCCAGCAGCTTAGTCGGTCCTCTCGCGGGAGAAAAACTGTTTTTT.

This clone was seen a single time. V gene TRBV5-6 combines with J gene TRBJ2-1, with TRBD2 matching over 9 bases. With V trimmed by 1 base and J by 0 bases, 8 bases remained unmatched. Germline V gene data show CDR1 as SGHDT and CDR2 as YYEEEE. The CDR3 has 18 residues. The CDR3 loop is CASSLSSGGLSSYNEQFF. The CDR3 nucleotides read TGTGCCAGCAGCTTGTCCAGCGGGGGGCTTAGCTCCTACAATGAGCAGTTCTTC.

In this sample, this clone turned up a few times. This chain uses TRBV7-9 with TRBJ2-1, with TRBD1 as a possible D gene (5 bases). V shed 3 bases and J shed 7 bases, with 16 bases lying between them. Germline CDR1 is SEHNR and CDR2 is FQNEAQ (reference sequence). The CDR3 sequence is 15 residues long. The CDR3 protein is CASSLGPGMFNEQFF. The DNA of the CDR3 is TGTGCCAGCAGCTTGGGGCCAGGGATGTTTAATGAGCAGTTCTTC.

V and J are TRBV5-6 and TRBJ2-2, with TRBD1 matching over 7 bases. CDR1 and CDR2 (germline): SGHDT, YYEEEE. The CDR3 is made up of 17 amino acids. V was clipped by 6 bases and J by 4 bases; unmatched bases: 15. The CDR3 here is CASTSDRVGFRTGELFF. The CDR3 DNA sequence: TGTGCCAGCACTAGTGACAGGGTTGGTTTTCGCACCGGGGAGCTGTTTTTT.

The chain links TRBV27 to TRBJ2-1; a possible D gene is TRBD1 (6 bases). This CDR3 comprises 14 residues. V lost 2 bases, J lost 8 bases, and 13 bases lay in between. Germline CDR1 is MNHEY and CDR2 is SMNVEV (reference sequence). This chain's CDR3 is CASSLGTPTYEQFF. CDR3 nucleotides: TGTGCCAGCAGTTTAGGGACACCGACCTATGAGCAGTTCTTC.

CDR3 DNA sequence: TGTGCCAGCAGCTCTCTGGACAGGACACAAGAGACCCAGTACTTC. Protein product: CASSSLDRTQETQYF. The rearrangement uses TRBV11-3 and TRBJ2-5; 7 nucleotides match TRBD1. This CDR3 has 15 amino acids. Germline CDR1 and CDR2: SGHNT and YENEEA. The J segment lost 2 bases and the V segment lost 4 bases, leaving 7 bases of the junction unmatched.

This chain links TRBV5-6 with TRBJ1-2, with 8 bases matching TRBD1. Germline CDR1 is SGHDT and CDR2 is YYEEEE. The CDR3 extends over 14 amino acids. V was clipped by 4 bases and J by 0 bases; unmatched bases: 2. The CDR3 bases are TGTGCCAGCAGCCTGACAGGGGCTAACTATGGCTACACCTTC. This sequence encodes CASSLTGANYGYTF.

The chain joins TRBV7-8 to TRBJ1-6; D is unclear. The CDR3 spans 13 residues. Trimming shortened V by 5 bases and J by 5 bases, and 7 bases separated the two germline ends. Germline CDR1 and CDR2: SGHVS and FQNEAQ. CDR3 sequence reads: CASSRKDNSPLHF. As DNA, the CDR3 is TGTGCCAGCAGCCGTAAGGATAATTCACCCCTCCACTTT.

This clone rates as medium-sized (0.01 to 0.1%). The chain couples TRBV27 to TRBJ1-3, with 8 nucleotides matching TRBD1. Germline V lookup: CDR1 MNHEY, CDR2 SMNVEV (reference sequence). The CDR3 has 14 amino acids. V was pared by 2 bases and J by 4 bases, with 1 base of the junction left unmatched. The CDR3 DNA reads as TGTGCCAGCAGTTTAGACAGGGGAGGAAACACCATATATTTT. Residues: CASSLDRGGNTIYF.

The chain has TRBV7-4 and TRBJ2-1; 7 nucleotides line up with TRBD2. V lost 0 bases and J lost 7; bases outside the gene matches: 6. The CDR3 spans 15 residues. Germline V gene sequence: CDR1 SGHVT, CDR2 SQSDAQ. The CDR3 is CASSLAAGVGNEQFF. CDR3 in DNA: TGTGCCAGCAGCTTAGCCGCGGGGGTGGGGAATGAGCAGTTCTTC.

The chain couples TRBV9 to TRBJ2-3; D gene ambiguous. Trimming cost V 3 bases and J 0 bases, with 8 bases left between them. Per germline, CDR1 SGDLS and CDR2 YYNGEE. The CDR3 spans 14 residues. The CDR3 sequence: CASSAPPSTDTQYF. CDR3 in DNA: TGTGCCAGCAGCGCCCCCCCTAGCACAGATACGCAGTATTTT.

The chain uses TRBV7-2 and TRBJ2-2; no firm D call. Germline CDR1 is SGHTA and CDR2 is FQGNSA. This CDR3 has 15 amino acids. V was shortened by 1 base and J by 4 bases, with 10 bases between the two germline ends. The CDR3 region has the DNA TGTGCCAGCAGCTTAGTAGGGCCAGTCACCGGGGAGCTGTTTTTT. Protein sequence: CASSLVGPVTGELFF.

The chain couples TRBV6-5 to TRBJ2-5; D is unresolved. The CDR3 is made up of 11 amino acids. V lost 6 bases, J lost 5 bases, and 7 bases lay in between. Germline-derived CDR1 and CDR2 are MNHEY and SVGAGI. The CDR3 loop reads CASRMGETQYF. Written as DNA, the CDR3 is TGTGCCAGCAGAATGGGCGAGACCCAGTACTTC.

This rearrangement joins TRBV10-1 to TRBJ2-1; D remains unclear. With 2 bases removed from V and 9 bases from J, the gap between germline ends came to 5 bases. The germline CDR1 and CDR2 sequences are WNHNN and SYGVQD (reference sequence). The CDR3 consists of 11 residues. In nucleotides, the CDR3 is TGCGCCAGCAGTGAGGGTGGTGAGCAGTTCTTC. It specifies CASSEGGEQFF.

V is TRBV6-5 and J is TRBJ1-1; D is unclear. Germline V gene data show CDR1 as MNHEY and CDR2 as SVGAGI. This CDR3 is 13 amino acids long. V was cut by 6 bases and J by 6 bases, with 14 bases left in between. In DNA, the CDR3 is TGTGCCAGCAGGTCAAATGGGCACGCTGAAGCTTTCTTT. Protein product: CASRSNGHAEAFF.

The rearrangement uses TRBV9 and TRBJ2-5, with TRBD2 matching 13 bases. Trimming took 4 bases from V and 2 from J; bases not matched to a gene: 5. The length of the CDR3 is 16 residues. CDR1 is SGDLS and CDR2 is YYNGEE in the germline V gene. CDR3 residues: CASSTGTSGAQETQYF. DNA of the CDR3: TGTGCCAGCAGCACCGGGACTAGCGGGGCTCAAGAGACCCAGTACTTC.

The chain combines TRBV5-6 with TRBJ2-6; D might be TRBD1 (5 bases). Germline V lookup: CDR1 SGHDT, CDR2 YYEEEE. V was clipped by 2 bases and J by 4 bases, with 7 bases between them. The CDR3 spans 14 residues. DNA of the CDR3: TGTGCCAGCAGCTTTGGGGCCGGGGCCAACGTCCTGACTTTC. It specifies CASSFGAGANVLTF.

The CDR3 reads CASSLVVGLADFQETQYF. CDR3 bases: TGTGCCAGCAGCTTGGTGGTAGGACTAGCGGATTTCCAAGAGACCCAGTACTTC. The rearrangement uses TRBV5-6 and TRBJ2-5; TRBD2 matches at 10 bases. Germline-derived CDR1 and CDR2 are SGHDT and YYEEEE. CDR3 length equals 18 residues. The ends lost 0 bases at V and 1 base at J; junction bases unmatched: 9. The entire variable domain, with the rest obtained from reference TRBV5-6 and TRBJ2-5, is as follows: DAGVTQSPTHLIKTRGQQVTLRCSPKSGHDTVSWYQQALGQGPQFIFQYYEEEERQRGNFPDRFSGHQFPNYSSELNVNALLLGDSALYLCASSLVVGLADFQETQYFGPGTRLLVL.

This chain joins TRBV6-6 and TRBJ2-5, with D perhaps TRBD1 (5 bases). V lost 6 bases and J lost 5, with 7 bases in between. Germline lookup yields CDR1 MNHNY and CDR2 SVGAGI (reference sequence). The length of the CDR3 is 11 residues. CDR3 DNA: TGTGCCAGCAGCTGGGGCGAGACCCAGTACTTC. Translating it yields CASSWGETQYF.

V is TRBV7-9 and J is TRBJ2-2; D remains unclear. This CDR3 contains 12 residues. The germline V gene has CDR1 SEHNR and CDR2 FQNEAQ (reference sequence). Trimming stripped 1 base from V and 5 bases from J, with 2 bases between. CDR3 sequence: CASSLVTGELFF. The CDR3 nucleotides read TGTGCCAGCAGCTTAGTAACCGGGGAGCTGTTTTTT.

The CDR3 DNA follows: TGTGCCAGCAGCGTAGCCAGCGGGGGAGGCACAGATACGCAGTATTTT. This encodes CASSVASGGGTDTQYF. The chain recombines TRBV9 with TRBJ2-3, with 8 bases lining up with TRBD2. CDR3 length: 16 residues. V shed 0 bases and J 1 base; nucleotides not matched to a gene: 4. Germline CDR1 and CDR2: SGDLS and YYNGEE.

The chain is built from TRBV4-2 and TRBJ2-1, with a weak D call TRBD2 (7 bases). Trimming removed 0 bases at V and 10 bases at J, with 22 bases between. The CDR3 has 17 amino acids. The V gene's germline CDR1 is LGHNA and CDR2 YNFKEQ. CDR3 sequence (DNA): TGTGCCAGCAGCCAAGATCCGGCGGGGGCGTACCAGGGGGAGCAGTTCTTC. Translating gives CASSQDPAGAYQGEQFF.

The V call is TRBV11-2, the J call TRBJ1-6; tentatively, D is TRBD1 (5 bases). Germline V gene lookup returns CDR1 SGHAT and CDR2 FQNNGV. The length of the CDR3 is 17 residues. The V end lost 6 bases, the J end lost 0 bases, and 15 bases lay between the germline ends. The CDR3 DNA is TGTGCCAGCAGATCCGGGACGGCATTCTCCTATAATTCACCCCTCCACTTT. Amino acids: CASRSGTAFSYNSPLHF.

The CDR3 coding sequence is TGTGCCAGTAGTATCCAGGACAGGGGTAATCAGCCCCAGCATTTT. Amino acid sequence: CASSIQDRGNQPQHF. The chain carries TRBV19 and TRBJ1-5, with TRBD1 matching over 9 bases. Germline V CDR1 and CDR2: LNHDA, SQIVND (reference sequence). V lost 3 bases and J lost 4; bases outside the gene matches: 4. This CDR3 comprises 15 residues.

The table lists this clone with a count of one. The CDR3 spells CASSQGGRKTQYF. CDR3 nucleotides: TGTGCCAGCAGCCAAGGGGGTAGGAAGACCCAGTACTTC. This chain links TRBV5-6 with TRBJ2-5, with D tentatively TRBD1 (6 bases). The germline V gene has CDR1 SGHDT and CDR2 YYEEEE. This CDR3 has 13 amino acids. Trimming removed 4 bases at V and 6 bases at J, with 13 bases between. The entire variable domain, with the rest obtained from reference TRBV5-6 and TRBJ2-5, is as follows: DAGVTQSPTHLIKTRGQQVTLRCSPKSGHDTVSWYQQALGQGPQFIFQYYEEEERQRGNFPDRFSGHQFPNYSSELNVNALLLGDSALYLCASSQGGRKTQYFGPGTRLLVL.